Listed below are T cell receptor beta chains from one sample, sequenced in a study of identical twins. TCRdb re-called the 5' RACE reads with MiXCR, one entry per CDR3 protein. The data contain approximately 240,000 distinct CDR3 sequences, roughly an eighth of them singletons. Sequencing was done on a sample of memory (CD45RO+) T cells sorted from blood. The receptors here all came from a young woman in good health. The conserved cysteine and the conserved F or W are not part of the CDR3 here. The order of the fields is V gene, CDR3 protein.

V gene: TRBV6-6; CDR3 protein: ASGQGAFGYT
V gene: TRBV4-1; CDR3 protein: ASSRSGDQETQY
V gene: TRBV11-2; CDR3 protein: ASSLEAFNTGELF
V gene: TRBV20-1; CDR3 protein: SASPLNNEQF
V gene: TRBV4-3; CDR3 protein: ASSQGLEGSEQY
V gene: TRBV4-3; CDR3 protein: ASSQDAGNTEAF
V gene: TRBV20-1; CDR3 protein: SAKFLPGGEQY
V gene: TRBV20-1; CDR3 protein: SAPGQGARITEAF
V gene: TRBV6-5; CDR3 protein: ASSFKGTANNEKLF
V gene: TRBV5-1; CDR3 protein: ASSLVGQRFSPLH
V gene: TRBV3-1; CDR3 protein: ASSQAHDFYNEQF